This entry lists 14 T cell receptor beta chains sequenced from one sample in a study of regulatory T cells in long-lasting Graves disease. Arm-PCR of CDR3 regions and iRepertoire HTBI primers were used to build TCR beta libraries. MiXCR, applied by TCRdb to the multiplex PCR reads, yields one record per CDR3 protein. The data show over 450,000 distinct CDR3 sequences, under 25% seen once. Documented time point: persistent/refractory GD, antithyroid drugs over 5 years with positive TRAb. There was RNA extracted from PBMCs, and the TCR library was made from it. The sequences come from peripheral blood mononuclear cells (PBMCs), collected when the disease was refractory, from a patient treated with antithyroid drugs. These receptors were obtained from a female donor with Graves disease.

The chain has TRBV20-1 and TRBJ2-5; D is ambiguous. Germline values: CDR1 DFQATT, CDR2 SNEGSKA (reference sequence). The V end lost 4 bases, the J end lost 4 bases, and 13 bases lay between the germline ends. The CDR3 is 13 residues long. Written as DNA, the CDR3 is TGCAGTGCTATATTGGACCCCTCAGAGACCCAGTACTTC. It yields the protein CSAILDPSETQYF.

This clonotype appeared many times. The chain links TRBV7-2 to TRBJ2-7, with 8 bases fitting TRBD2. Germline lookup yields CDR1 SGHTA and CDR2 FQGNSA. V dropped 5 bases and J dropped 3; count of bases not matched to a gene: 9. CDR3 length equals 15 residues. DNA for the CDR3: TGTGCCAGCAGCCCCACGGGGGGGGCGGGCTACGAGCAGTACTTC. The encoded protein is CASSPTGGAGYEQYF.

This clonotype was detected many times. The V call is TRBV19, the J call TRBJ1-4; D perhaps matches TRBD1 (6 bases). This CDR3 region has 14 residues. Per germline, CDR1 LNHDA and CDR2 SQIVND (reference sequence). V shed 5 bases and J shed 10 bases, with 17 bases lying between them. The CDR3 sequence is CASSVDRGRTKLFF. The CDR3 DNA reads TGTGCCAGTAGTGTCGACCGGGGGCGAACAAAACTGTTTTTT. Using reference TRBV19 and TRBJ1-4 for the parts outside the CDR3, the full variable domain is DGGITQSPKYLFRKEGQNVTLSCEQNLNHDAMYWYRQDPGQGLRLIYYSQIVNDFQKGDIAEGYSVSREKKESFPLTVTSAQKNPTAFYLCASSVDRGRTKLFFGSGTQLSVL.

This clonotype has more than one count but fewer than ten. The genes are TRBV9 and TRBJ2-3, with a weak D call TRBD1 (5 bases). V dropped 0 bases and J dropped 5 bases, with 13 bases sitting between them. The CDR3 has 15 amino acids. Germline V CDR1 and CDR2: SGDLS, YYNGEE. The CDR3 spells CASSVDKGRIDTQYF. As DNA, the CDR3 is TGTGCCAGCAGCGTAGATAAGGGGCGTATAGATACGCAGTATTTT.

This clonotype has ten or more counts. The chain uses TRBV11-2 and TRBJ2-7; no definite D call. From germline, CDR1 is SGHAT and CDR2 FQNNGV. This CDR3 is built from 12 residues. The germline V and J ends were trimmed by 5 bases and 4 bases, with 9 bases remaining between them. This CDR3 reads CASSVGYYEQYF. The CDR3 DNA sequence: TGTGCCAGCAGCGTAGGGTATTACGAGCAGTACTTC.

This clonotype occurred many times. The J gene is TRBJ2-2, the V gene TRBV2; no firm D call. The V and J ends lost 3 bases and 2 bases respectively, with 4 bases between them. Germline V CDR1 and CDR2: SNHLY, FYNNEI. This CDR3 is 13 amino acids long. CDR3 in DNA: TGTGCCAGCAGTGATCCTAACACCGGGGAGCTGTTTTTT. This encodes CASSDPNTGELFF.

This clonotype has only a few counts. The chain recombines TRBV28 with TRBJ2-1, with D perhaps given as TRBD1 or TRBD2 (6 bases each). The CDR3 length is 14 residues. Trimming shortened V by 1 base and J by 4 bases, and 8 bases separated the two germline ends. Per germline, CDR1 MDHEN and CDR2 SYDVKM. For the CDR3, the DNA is TGTGCCAGCAGTTTATCGGGGGCATACAATGAGCAGTTCTTC. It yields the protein CASSLSGAYNEQFF.

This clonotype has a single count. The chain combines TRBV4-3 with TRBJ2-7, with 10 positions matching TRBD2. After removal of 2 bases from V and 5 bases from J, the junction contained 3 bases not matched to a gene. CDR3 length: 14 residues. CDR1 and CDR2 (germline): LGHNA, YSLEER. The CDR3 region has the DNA TGCGCCAGCAGCCAACTAGCGGGAGATAACGAGCAGTACTTC. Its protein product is CASSQLAGDNEQYF.

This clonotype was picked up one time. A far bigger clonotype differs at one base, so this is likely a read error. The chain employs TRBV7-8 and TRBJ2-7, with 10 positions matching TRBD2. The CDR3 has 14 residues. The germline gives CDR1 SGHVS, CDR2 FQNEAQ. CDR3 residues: CAGSLAGGPYEQYF. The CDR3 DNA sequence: TGTGCCGGCAGCTTAGCGGGGGGACCCTACGAGCAGTACTTC.

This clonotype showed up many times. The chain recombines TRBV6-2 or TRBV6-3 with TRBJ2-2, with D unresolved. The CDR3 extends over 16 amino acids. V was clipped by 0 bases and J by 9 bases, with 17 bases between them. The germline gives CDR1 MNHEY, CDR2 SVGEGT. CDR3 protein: CASSYSRSLDARELFF. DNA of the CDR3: TGTGCCAGCAGTTACTCGAGAAGCCTCGACGCAAGGGAGCTGTTTTTT.

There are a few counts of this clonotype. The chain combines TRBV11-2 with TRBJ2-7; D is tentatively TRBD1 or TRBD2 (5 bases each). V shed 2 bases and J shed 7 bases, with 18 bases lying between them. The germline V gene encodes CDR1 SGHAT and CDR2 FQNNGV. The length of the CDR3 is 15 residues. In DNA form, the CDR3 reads TGTGCCAGCAGCTTATTGGGGACCGACGCTGGGGAGCAGTACTTC. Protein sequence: CASSLLGTDAGEQYF.

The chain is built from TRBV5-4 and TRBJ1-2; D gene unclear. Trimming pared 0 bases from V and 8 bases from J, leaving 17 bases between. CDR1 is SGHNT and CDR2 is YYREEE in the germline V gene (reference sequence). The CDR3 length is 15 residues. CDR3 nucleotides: TGTGCCAGCAGCTTGGATTTTGTCGGGTCTGAGGGCTACACCTTC. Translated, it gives CASSLDFVGSEGYTF.

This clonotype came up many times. The CDR3 protein is CASSLTDTGELFF. The CDR3 bases are TGTGCCAGCAGTTTAACGGACACCGGGGAGCTGTTTTTT. The rearrangement uses TRBV28 and TRBJ2-2; D is unclear. This CDR3 region has 13 residues. Germline CDR1 MDHEN, CDR2 SYDVKM. The V end was cut by 2 bases, the J end by 3 bases, with 4 bases between. Looking up the rest from reference TRBV28 and TRBJ2-2 gives the full variable domain: DVKVTQSSRYLVKRTGEKVFLECVQDMDHENMFWYRQDPGLGLRLIYFSYDVKMKEKGDIPEGYSVSREKKERFSLILESASTNQTSMYLCASSLTDTGELFFGEGSRLTVL.

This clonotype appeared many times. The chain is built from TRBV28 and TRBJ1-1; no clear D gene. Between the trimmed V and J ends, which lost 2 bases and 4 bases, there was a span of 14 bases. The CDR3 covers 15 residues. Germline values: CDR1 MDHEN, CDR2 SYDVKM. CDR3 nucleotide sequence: TGTGCCAGCAGTTTAACGGGATTTTCGGGCACTGAAGCTTTCTTT. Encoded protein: CASSLTGFSGTEAFF.